This T cell receptor (beta chain) was observed in a study of cytomegalovirus exposure and HLA in healthy donors. Study-wide points: According to the study, 160 or so TCR beta chains were cytomegalovirus-associated. A later analysis reportedly found that, within productive TCRs, an Asian-associated ancestry cluster had fewer N-insertions than the mean observed across the roughly 690 donors.

Per germline, CDR1 SQVTM and CDR2 ANQGSEA. V trimming: 3 bases; J trimming: 7 bases; junction bases outside the gene matches: 13. The CDR3 is 15 residues long. A note on this clone: What it recognizes is unknown.

The study ran its PCR with 60 Vbeta and 13 Jbeta primers. Assay: immunoSEQ multiplex PCR; the TCRdb copy retains only in-frame clones and omits some. The top ten clones hold over 1.2% of a sample with 150,000 to 200,000 clones, around 80% of them seen once. The specimen was PBMCs. This chain uses TRBV29-1 with TRBJ2-5; 8 bases agree with TRBD2. This receptor was taken from a girl aged 5-17 years in good health and CMV-seropositive. The CDR3 DNA reads as TGCAGCGTTGATGGAGCGGGGGACCTCAGAGGGACCCAGTACTTC. Protein: CSVDGAGDLRGTQYF.